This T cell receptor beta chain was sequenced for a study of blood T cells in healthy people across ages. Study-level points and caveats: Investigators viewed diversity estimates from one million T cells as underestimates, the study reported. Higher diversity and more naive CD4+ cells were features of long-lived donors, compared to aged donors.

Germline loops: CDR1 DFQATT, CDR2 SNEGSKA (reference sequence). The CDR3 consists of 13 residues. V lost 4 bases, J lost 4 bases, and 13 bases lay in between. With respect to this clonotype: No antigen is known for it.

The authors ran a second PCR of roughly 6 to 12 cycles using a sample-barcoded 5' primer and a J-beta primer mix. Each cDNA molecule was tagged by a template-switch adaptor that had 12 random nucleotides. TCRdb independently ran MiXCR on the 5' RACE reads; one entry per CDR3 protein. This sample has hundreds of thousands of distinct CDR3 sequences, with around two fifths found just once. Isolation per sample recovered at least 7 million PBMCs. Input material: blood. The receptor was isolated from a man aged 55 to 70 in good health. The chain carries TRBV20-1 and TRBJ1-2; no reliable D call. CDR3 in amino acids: CSATQPGGYGYTF. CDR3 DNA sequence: TGCAGTGCTACACAACCGGGTGGCTATGGCTACACCTTC.